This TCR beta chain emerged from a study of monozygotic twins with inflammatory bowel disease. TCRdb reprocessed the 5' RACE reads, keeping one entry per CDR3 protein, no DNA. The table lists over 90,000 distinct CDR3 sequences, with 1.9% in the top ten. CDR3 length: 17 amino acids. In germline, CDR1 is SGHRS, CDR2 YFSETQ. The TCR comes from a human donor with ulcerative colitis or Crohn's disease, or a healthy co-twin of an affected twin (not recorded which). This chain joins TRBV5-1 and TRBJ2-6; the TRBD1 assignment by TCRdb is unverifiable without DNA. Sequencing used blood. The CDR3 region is CATQPGQVPSGANVLTF.